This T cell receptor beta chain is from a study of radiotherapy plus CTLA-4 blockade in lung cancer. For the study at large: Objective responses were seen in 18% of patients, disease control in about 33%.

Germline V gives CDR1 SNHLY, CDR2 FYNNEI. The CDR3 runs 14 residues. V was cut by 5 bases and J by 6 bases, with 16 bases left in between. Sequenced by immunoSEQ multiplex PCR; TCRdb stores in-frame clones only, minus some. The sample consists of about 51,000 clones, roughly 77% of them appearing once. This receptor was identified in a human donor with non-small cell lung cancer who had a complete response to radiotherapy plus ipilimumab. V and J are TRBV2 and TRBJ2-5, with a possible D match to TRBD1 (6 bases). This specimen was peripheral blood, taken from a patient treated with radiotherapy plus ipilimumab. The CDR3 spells CASSLQGNTKTQYF. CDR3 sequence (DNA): TGTGCCAGCAGTTTACAGGGAAATACGAAGACCCAGTACTTC.